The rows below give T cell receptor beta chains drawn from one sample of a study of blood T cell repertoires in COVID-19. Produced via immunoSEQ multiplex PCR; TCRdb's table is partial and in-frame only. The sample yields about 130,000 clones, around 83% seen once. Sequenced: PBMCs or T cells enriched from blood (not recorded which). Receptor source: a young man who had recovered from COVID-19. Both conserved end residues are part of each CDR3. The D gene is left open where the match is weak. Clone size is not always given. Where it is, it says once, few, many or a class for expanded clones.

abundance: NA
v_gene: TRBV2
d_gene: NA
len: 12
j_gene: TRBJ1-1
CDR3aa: CASRFYGTEAFF
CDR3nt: TGTGCCAGCAGATTTTACGGCACTGAAGCTTTCTTT

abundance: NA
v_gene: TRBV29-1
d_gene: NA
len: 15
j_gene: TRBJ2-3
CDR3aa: CSVGSLAPQTDTQYF
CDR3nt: TGCAGCGTGGGGAGCCTAGCGCCCCAGACAGATACGCAGTATTTT

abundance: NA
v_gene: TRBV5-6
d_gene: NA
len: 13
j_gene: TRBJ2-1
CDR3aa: CASSLRLADEQFF
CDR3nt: TGTGCCAGCAGCTTGCGGCTAGCTGATGAGCAGTTCTTC

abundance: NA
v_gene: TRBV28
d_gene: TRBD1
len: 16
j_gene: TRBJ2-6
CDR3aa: CGTGTGVLSGANVLTF
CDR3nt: TGTGGTACCGGGACAGGGGTTCTCTCTGGGGCCAACGTCCTGACTTTC

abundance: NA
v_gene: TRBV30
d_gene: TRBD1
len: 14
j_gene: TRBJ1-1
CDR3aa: CAWSPGTGVAEAFF
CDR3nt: TGTGCCTGGAGTCCAGGGACAGGAGTCGCTGAAGCTTTCTTT

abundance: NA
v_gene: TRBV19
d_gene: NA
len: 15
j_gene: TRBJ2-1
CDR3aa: CASSIGRATLDEQFF
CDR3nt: TGTGCCAGTAGTATAGGGAGGGCTACGCTAGATGAGCAGTTCTTC

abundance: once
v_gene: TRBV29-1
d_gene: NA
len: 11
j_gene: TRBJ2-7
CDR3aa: CSVVGENEQYF
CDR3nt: TGCAGCGTTGTGGGCGAAAACGAGCAGTACTTC

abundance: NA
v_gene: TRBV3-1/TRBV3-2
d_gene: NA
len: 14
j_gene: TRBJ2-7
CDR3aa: CASSQSAGDYEQYF
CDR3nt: TGTGCCAGCAGCCAGAGCGCAGGGGACTACGAGCAGTACTTC

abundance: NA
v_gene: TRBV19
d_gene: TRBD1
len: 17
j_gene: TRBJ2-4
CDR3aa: CASSTDRGEIAKNIQYF
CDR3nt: TGTGCCAGTAGTACGGACAGGGGCGAAATAGCCAAAAACATTCAGTACTTC

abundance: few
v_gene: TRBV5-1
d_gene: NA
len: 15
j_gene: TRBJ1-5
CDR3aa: CASSLLGLGNQPQHF
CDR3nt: TGCGCCAGCAGCTTGCTAGGTTTAGGCAATCAGCCCCAGCATTTT

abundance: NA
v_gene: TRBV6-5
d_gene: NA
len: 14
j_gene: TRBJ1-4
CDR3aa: CASREAGVNEKLFF
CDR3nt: TGTGCCAGCAGGGAGGCAGGGGTTAATGAAAAACTGTTTTTT

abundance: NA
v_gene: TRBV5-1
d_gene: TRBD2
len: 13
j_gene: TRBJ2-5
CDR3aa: CASSFAGDETQYF
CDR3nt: TGCGCCAGCAGCTTTGCGGGGGATGAGACCCAGTACTTC

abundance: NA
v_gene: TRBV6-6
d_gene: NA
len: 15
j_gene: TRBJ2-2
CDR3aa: CASSWSGANTGELFF
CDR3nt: TGTGCCAGCAGTTGGAGCGGAGCGAACACCGGGGAGCTGTTTTTT

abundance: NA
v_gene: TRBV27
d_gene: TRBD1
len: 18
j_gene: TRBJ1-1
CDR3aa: CASSSAGTGGRMNTEAFF
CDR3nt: TGTGCCAGCAGTTCGGCCGGGACAGGGGGGCGAATGAACACTGAAGCTTTCTTT

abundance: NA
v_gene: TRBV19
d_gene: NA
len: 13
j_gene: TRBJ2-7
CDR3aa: CASSISEGLEQYF
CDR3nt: TGTGCCAGTAGTATCTCCGAGGGCCTCGAGCAGTACTTC

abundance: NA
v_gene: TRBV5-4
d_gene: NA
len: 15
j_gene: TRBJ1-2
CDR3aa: CASSFGDRSNYGYTF
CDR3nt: TGTGCCAGCAGCTTCGGTGACAGATCTAACTATGGCTACACCTTC

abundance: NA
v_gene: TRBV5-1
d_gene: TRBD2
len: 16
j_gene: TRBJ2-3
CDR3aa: CASSLEAGGRTDTQYF
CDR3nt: TGCGCCAGCAGCTTGGAGGCGGGGGGGCGCACAGATACGCAGTATTTT

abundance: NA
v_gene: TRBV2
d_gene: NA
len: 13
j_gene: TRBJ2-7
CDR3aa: CASGAGKSYEQYF
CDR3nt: TGTGCCAGCGGGGCAGGGAAATCCTACGAGCAGTACTTC

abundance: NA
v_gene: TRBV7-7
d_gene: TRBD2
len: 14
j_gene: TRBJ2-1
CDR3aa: CASSLTSGSDEQFF
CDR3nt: TGTGCTAGCAGCTTAACTAGCGGGTCGGATGAGCAGTTCTTC

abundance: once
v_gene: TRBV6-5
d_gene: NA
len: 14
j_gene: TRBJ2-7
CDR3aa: CASSTGAGIYEQYF
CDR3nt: TGTGCCAGCAGCACCGGGGCGGGGATCTACGAGCAGTACTTC

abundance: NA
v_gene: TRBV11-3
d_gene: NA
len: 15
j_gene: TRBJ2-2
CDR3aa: CASSSIGGFGGELFF
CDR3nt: TGTGCCAGCAGCTCCATTGGGGGGTTCGGAGGGGAGCTGTTTTTT

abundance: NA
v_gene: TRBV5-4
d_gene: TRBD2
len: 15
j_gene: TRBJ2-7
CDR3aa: CASSLELAGGGKQYF
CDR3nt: TGTGCCAGCAGCTTGGAGTTAGCGGGAGGCGGTAAGCAGTACTTC

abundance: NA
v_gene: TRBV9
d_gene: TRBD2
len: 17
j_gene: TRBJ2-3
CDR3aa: CASSVDSGGAGTDTQYF
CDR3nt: TGTGCCAGCAGCGTAGATAGCGGGGGGGCCGGCACAGATACGCAGTATTTT

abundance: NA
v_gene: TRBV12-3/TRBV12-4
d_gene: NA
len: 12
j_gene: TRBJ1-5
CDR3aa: CATGDSNQPQHF
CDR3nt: TGTGCCACGGGGGATAGCAATCAGCCCCAGCATTTT

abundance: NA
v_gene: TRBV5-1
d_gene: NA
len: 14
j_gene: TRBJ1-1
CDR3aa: CASSLQNMNTEAFF
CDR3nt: TGCGCCAGCAGCTTGCAGAACATGAACACTGAAGCTTTCTTT

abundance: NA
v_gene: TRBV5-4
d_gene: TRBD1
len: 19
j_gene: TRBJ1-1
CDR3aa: CASSSGWTGGELENTEAFF
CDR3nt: TGTGCCAGCAGCTCGGGGTGGACAGGGGGCGAATTAGAGAACACTGAAGCTTTCTTT

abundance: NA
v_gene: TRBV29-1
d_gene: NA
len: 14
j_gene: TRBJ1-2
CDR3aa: CSVYTTTGNYGYTF
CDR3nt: TGCAGCGTGTACACAACGACAGGAAACTATGGCTACACCTTC

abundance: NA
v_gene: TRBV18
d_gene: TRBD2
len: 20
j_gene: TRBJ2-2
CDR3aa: CASSKGLAGGPIKNTGELFF
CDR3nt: TGTGCCAGCTCAAAAGGACTAGCGGGAGGGCCGATAAAGAACACCGGGGAGCTGTTTTTT

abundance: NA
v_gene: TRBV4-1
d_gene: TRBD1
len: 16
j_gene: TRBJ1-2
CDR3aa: CASSGQGHQPLFGYTF
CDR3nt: TGCGCCAGCAGCGGACAGGGCCATCAACCCCTATTTGGCTACACCTTC

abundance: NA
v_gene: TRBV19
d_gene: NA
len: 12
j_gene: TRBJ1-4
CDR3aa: CASSISYEKLFF
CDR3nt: TGTGCCAGTAGTATATCATATGAAAAACTGTTTTTT

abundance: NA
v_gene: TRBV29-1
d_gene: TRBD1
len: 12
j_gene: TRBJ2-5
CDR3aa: CSAYRGTETQYF
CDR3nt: TGCAGTGCCTACAGGGGGACTGAGACCCAGTACTTC

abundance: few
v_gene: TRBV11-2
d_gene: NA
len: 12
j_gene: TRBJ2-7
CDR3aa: CASSLGGIEQYF
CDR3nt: TGTGCCAGCAGCTTAGGCGGGATCGAGCAGTACTTC

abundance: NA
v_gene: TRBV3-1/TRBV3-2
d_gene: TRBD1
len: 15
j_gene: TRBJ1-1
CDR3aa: CASSPRDSPNTEAFF
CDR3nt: TGTGCCAGCAGCCCACGGGACAGCCCGAACACTGAAGCTTTCTTT

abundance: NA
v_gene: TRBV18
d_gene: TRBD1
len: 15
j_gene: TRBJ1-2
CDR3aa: CASSPPVQGENGYTF
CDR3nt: TGTGCCAGCTCACCACCGGTTCAGGGGGAAAATGGCTACACCTTC

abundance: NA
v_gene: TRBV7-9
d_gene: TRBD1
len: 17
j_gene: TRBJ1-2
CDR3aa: CASSLSTAGTGGPGYTF
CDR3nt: TGTGCCAGCAGTCTATCGACCGCCGGGACAGGGGGACCTGGCTACACCTTC

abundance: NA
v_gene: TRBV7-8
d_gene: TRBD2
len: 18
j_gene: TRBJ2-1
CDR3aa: CASSLASSGDNSYNEQFF
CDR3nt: TGTGCCAGCAGCTTAGCTTCTAGCGGGGACAACTCCTACAATGAGCAGTTCTTC

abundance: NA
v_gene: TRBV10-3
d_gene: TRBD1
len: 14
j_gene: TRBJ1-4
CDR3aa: CAISRTGLNEKLFF
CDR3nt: TGTGCCATCAGTAGGACAGGTCTGAATGAAAAACTGTTTTTT

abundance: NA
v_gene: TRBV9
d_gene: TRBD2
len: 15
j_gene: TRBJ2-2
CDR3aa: CASSVTGGEVRELFF
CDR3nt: TGTGCCAGCAGCGTAACCGGGGGGGAGGTCCGGGAGCTGTTTTTT

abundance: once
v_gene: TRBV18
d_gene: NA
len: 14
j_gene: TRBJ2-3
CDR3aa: CASSPGLITDTQYF
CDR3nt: TGTGCCAGCTCACCTGGACTAATCACAGATACGCAGTATTTT

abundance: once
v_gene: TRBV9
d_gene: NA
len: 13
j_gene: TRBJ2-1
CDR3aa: CASSVDGDNEQFF
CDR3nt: TGTGCCAGCAGCGTAGACGGGGACAATGAGCAGTTCTTC

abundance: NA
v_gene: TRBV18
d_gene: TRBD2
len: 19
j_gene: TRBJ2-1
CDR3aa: CASSRYSRVDGGVYNEQFF
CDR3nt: TGTGCCAGCTCACGATATTCACGAGTTGACGGGGGGGTTTACAATGAGCAGTTCTTC

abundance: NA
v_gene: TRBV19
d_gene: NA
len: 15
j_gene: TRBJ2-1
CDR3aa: CASSIGLFTGNEQFF
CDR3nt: TGTGCCAGTAGTATAGGACTCTTTACGGGGAATGAGCAGTTCTTC

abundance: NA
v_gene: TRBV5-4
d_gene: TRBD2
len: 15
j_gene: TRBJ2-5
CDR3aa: CASSYLAGPQETQYF
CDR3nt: TGTGCCAGCAGCTACCTAGCGGGGCCCCAAGAGACCCAGTACTTC

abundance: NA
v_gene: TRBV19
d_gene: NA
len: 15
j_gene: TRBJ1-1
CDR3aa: CASSIGAGLSTEAFF
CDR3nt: TGTGCCAGTAGTATAGGTGCGGGGCTCAGCACTGAAGCTTTCTTT

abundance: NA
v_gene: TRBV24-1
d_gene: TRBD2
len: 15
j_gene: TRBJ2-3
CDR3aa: CATSDFGGFTDTQYF
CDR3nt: TGTGCCACCAGTGATTTCGGGGGGTTTACAGATACGCAGTATTTT

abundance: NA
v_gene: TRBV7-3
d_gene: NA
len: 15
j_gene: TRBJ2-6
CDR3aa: CASSPTAAGANVLTF
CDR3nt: TGTGCCAGCAGTCCTACAGCAGCTGGGGCCAACGTCCTGACTTTC

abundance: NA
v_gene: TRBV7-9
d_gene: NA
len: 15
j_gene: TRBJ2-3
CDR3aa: CASSLSGGATDTQYF
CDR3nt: TGTGCCAGCAGCTTATCAGGCGGGGCCACAGATACGCAGTATTTT

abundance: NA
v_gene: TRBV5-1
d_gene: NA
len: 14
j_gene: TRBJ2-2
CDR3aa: CASSLAGGTGELFF
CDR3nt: TGCGCCAGCAGCTTGGCCGGAGGAACCGGGGAGCTGTTTTTT

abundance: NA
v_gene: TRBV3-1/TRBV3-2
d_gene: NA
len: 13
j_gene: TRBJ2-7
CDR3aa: CASSQGTNYEQYF
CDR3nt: TGTGCCAGCAGCCAGGGGACAAACTACGAGCAGTACTTC

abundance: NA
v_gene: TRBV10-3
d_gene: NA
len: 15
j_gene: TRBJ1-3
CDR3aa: CAISESGQPGNTIYF
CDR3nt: TGTGCCATCAGTGAGTCGGGCCAGCCCGGAAACACCATATATTTT

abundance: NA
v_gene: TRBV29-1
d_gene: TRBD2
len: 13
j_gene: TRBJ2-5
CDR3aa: CSVELAGRETQYF
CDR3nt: TGCAGCGTTGAACTAGCGGGAAGAGAGACCCAGTACTTC

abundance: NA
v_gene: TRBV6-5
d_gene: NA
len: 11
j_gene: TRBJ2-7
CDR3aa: CASRKAGEQYF
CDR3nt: TGTGCCAGCAGGAAAGCGGGCGAGCAGTACTTC